The 15 T cell receptor beta chains given below trace back to one sample, sequenced in a study of CD4 and CD8 cells across lung adenocarcinoma regions. From the PCR reads, TCRdb called clonotypes with MiXCR, one entry per CDR3 protein. The sample records around 4,000 distinct CDR3 sequences, 60% to 75% being singletons. Sequencing used CD4+ T cells from the center of a lung tumor. The receptors originated from a male donor with lung adenocarcinoma. The CD4 and CD8 labels of this study may be unreliable.

This sequence joins TRBV20-1 and TRBJ2-1; TRBD2 is a possible D gene (5 bases). This CDR3 has 15 residues. Between the trimmed V and J ends, which lost 3 bases and 0 bases, there was a span of 12 bases. Germline CDR1 is DFQATT and CDR2 is SNEGSKA (reference sequence). The CDR3 sequence is CSASVASSSYNEQFF. CDR3 in DNA: TGCAGTGCTAGTGTAGCGTCGAGCTCCTACAATGAGCAGTTCTTC.

The chain couples TRBV24-1 to TRBJ2-3; tentatively, D is TRBD1 (6 bases). Trimming removed 4 bases at V and 5 bases at J, with 27 bases between. CDR3 length equals 19 residues. CDR1 is KGHDR, CDR2 SFDVKD, per germline. The CDR3 loop is CATSDPLGSGGRDKDTQYF. DNA of the CDR3: TGTGCCACCAGTGACCCCCTGGGGTCTGGGGGCCGGGACAAAGATACGCAGTATTTT.

This clonotype was observed a handful of times. In DNA form, the CDR3 reads TGTGCCAGCACCAACGGGACGGTAGATTATCAGCCCCAGCATTTT. The encoded protein is CASTNGTVDYQPQHF. This sequence joins TRBV25-1 and TRBJ1-5; a possible D gene is TRBD1 (5 bases). CDR3 length: 15 amino acids. Germline V CDR1 and CDR2: MGHDK, SYGVNS. With 7 bases removed from V and 5 bases from J, the gap between germline ends came to 18 bases.

The rearrangement joins TRBV6-1 to TRBJ2-3; D gene ambiguous. Germline V gene lookup returns CDR1 MNHNS and CDR2 SASEGT. V lost 3 bases, J lost 0 bases, and 13 bases lay in between. The CDR3 consists of 16 residues. The CDR3 bases are TGTGCCAGCAGTGATCGGGTTGCCTCTAGCACAGATACGCAGTATTTT. This gives the protein CASSDRVASSTDTQYF.

The chain has TRBV7-6 and TRBJ2-1, with D hard to call. The end of the DNA aligns better with TRBJ2-7, so the J call may be wrong. Looked up from germline, CDR1 is SGHVS and CDR2 is FNYEAQ. CDR3 size: 15 residues. CDR3 DNA sequence: TGTGCCAGCAGCTCACCTGGGGTAGGGTACAATGAGCAGTACTTC. The encoded protein is CASSSPGVGYNEQYF.

V is TRBV11-2 and J is TRBJ2-1, with D possibly being TRBD1 (5 bases). The DNA end favors TRBJ2-7, so the J call may be wrong. Germline V gene data show CDR1 as SGHAT and CDR2 as FQNNGV. This CDR3 contains 14 residues. The CDR3 protein is CASSLTQGQYEQYF. DNA of the CDR3: TGTGCCAGCAGCTTAACGCAGGGTCAGTACGAGCAGTACTTC.

This chain joins TRBV12-3 or TRBV12-4 and TRBJ2-5; no definite D call. TRBJ2-7 matches the DNA end more closely, so the J call is doubtful. The CDR3 covers 13 residues. The CDR3 protein is CASSSSPPREQYF. The CDR3 coding sequence is TGTGCCAGCAGTTCCAGTCCACCCCGCGAGCAGTACTTC.

This clonotype was seen just once. The CDR3 reads CASSEGTQHGNTIYF. The CDR3 DNA reads TGTGCCAGCAGTGAAGGGACACAACATGGAAACACCATATATTTT. The V and J genes are TRBV6-1 and TRBJ1-3; tentative D call: TRBD1 (5 bases). CDR3 length: 15 amino acids. The germline CDR1 and CDR2 sequences are MNHNS and SASEGT. V gave up 1 base and J gave up 3 bases, with 10 bases separating them.

This clonotype is a singleton in its sample. This chain links TRBV11-2 with TRBJ2-1, with D possibly being TRBD1 or TRBD2 (5 bases each). The J call could be wrong; TRBJ2-5 is a better fit for the DNA end. Germline CDR1 is SGHAT and CDR2 is FQNNGV. This CDR3 contains 15 residues. The chain's CDR3 is CASSLDRGTQETQYF. As DNA, the CDR3 is TGTGCCAGCAGCTTAGATCGAGGGACGCAAGAGACCCAGTACTTC.

The chain carries TRBV6-4 and TRBJ2-2, with D perhaps matching TRBD1 (6 bases). The CDR3 runs to 16 residues. In germline, CDR1 is MRHNA, CDR2 SNTAGT. V gave up 0 bases and J gave up 4 bases, with 12 bases separating them. CDR3 nucleotide sequence: TGTGCCAGCAGTGACTCGGCAGGGGCCAGCACCGGGGAGCTGTTTTTT. Amino acid sequence: CASSDSAGASTGELFF.

This clonotype appeared a few times. The chain combines TRBV6-2 or TRBV6-3 with TRBJ2-2; 7 bases map to TRBD1. The CDR3 has 14 residues. Germline V lookup: CDR1 MNHEY, CDR2 SVGEGT. Trimming cost V 7 bases and J 1 base; bases outside gene matches: 3. This CDR3 is CASNRGRNTGELFF. As DNA, the CDR3 is TGTGCCAGCAACAGGGGAAGGAACACCGGGGAGCTGTTTTTT.

V gene TRBV4-2 combines with J gene TRBJ1-2; TRBD1 might be the D (5 bases). Trimming pared 3 bases from V and 1 base from J, leaving 6 bases between. The CDR3 covers 13 residues. CDR1 LGHNA and CDR2 YNFKEQ come from the germline V gene. CDR3 in amino acids: CASSQGGNYGYTF. CDR3 in DNA: TGTGCCAGCAGCCAGGGGGGTAACTATGGCTACACCTTC.

The rearrangement links TRBV10-2 to TRBJ1-2; no definite D call. V lost 4 bases, J lost 4 bases, and 10 bases lay in between. CDR3 size: 13 residues. Per germline, CDR1 WSHSY and CDR2 SAAADI. CDR3 protein: CASSASGIYGYTF. The CDR3 DNA follows: TGCGCCAGCAGTGCGTCCGGGATCTATGGCTACACCTTC.

Sample share makes this clonotype large. The chain recombines TRBV6-1 with TRBJ2-2; TRBD2 matches at 9 bases. This CDR3 region has 14 residues. Germline V lookup: CDR1 MNHNS, CDR2 SASEGT. After removal of 8 bases from V and 5 bases from J, the junction contained 6 bases not matched to a gene. The CDR3 DNA is TGTGCCAGCCGCAGACTAGCGGAGACCGGGGAGCTGTTTTTT. It specifies CASRRLAETGELFF.

The chain joins TRBV6-5 to TRBJ2-1, with 9 nucleotides matching TRBD2. The tail of the sequence fits TRBJ2-5 better, so the J call may be wrong. CDR3 length equals 16 residues. CDR1 is MNHEY, CDR2 SVGAGI, per germline. The DNA for the CDR3 is TGTGCCAGCAGTTACTCCGGCGGGAGGGCCGGGAAGACCCAGTACTTC. Protein: CASSYSGGRAGKTQYF.